This T cell receptor beta chain stems from a study of blood T cell repertoires in COVID-19. Looking at the study overall: Samples of COVID-19 (acute and convalescent) were obtained from the United States, Italy and Spain. The analysed material was cDNA or gDNA that came from T cells, B-cell-depleted T cells, or PBMCs.

CDR1 and CDR2 (germline): MNHEY, SMNVEV (reference sequence). The CDR3 contains 13 residues. V shed 4 bases, J shed 9 bases, and the junction held 5 bases outside the gene matches. Original data processing: Researchers report that nucleated cell counts were estimated from reference gene primer amplification. Assay used: immunoSEQ multiplex PCR; TCRdb lists only in-frame clones, some missing. D and trimming come from the DNA, and the V and J calls and clone size come from that table. Here the sample spans 200,000 to 250,000 clones, about 83% being singletons. The sequence came from a woman in her 50s with acute or convalescent COVID-19. Specimen: peripheral blood. This chain connects TRBV27 to TRBJ2-3; 9 bases align to TRBD1. The CDR3 DNA reads TGTGCCAGCAGTTCCGGGACAGGGCAAACGCAGTATTTT. The encoded protein is CASSSGTGQTQYF.